The clone carrying this TCR beta chain is a singleton in its sample. Its specificity is not known. The record originates from a study of T cell responses to AZD1222 COVID-19 vaccine. Sequenced by immunoSEQ multiplex PCR; TCRdb stores in-frame clones only, minus some. The table has 130,000 to 150,000 clones, about 93% seen once. V was pared by 6 bases and J by 7 bases, with 19 bases between. Looked up from germline, CDR1 is MNHEY and CDR2 is SMNVEV (reference sequence). The CDR3 spans 15 residues. Findings of the study overall: AZD1222 recipients seropositive at baseline numbered only five to seven. When two AZD1222 doses had been given, Spike-specific TCR breadth and depth rose. Every sample of the repertoires postdated the peak T cell response.

Sequenced here: peripheral blood, sampled on day 0 of MenACWY control vaccination. The V gene is TRBV27, the J gene TRBJ1-5, with D possibly TRBD1 on 6 matching bases. The sequence was collected from an adult in good health. The CDR3 loop is CASSSSGARGQPQHF. The CDR3 region has the DNA TGTGCCAGCAGCTCTTCGGGGGCTCGTGGACAGCCCCAGCATTTT.